This T cell receptor beta chain came from a study of blood T cell repertoires in COVID-19. About the study: Samples taken during acute and convalescent COVID-19 were collected in the United States, Italy and Spain. The cDNA or gDNA used as material had been derived from T cells, B-cell-depleted T cells, or PBMCs.

This clone was recorded once. The CDR3 totals 14 residues. Trimming shortened V by 5 bases and J by 3 bases, and 10 bases separated the two germline ends. Germline CDR1 and CDR2: SEHNR and FQNEAQ (reference sequence). Authors' analysis steps: Amplification from reference gene primers served as the basis for estimated nucleated cell counts. The assay was immunoSEQ multiplex PCR, and TCRdb's table has in-frame clones only and misses some. That table supplies the V and J calls and clone size; D and trimming were determined from the DNA. The sample holds under 150,000 clones, more than 65% seen once. V and J are TRBV7-9 and TRBJ1-4; D gene uncertain. Sequenced: peripheral blood. The receptor was isolated from a man aged 45-60 years with acute or convalescent COVID-19. The CDR3 loop reads CASSPSTANEKLFF. CDR3 nucleotide sequence: TGTGCCAGCAGCCCTAGTACCGCTAATGAAAAACTGTTTTTT.